This entry features one T cell receptor beta chain sequence. The data were obtained in a study of control samples from healthy donors and cancer patients. V lost 5 bases, J lost 3 bases, and 15 bases lay in between. Per the germline V gene, CDR1 is MNHEY and CDR2 is SVGAGI. The CDR3 is 15 residues long. The data were produced by immunoSEQ multiplex PCR, yet TCRdb's version contains in-frame clones alone and is incomplete. The data show about 130,000 clones, 75% to 95% seen once. This TCR came from a man in his forties or fifties in good health. The sample was blood. V usage is TRBV6-5 and J usage is TRBJ2-3; D unclear. This chain's CDR3 is CASSQRPLGTDTQYF. In DNA form, the CDR3 reads TGTGCCAGCAGTCAAAGGCCGCTAGGGACAGATACGCAGTATTTT.